The rows below give T cell receptor beta chains drawn from one sample of a study of blood T cell repertoires in COVID-19. The data were produced by immunoSEQ multiplex PCR, yet TCRdb's version contains in-frame clones alone and is incomplete. The sample carries over 200,000 clones, 85% to 90% recorded once. The sample was peripheral blood. These receptors all come from a man aged 45 to 65 with COVID-19, enrolled during active disease. The CDR3 runs from the conserved cysteine through the conserved F or W. The D gene is left open where the match is weak. Clone size is shown for a subset of rows, as once, few, many or a class of expanded clone.

TGTGCCAGCAGTGACCCCCGAGCGGGGGACACCGGGGAGCTGTTTTTT,CASSDPRAGDTGELFF,TRBV25-1,TRBD2,-,TRBJ2-2
TGTGCCAGCAACGGAGAGAACACTGAAGCTTTCTTT,CASNGENTEAFF,TRBV2,-,-,TRBJ1-1
TGCAGCGGGGGGGACAGGGGAGGCACTGAAGCTTTCTTT,CSGGDRGGTEAFF,TRBV29-1,TRBD1,-,TRBJ1-1
TGTGCCAGCAGCTACCGGACAGGGGGCTACACCGGGGAGCTGTTTTTT,CASSYRTGGYTGELFF,TRBV7-2,TRBD1,-,TRBJ2-2
TGTGCCAGCAGCAGAACAGGGGGCGGTGGGGAGACCCAGTACTTC,CASSRTGGGGETQYF,TRBV7-6,TRBD1,-,TRBJ2-5
TGTGCCAGCAGCGCCGGGGACAGGGAATACGGCTACACCTTC,CASSAGDREYGYTF,TRBV9,TRBD1,-,TRBJ1-2
TGCGCCAGCAGCCAAAAAACAGGGACTGGAAACACCATATATTTT,CASSQKTGTGNTIYF,TRBV5-1,-,-,TRBJ1-3
TGTGCCAGCAGCGTAGGGTCCAGGGGGTACCAAGAGACCCAGTACTTC,CASSVGSRGYQETQYF,TRBV9,TRBD1,-,TRBJ2-5
TGTGCCAGCAGCTTACTAGCGGGAGGGCCTAGCACAGATACGCAGTATTTT,CASSLLAGGPSTDTQYF,TRBV5-8,TRBD2,-,TRBJ2-3
TGCGCCAGCAGCTCCGGGGGGACCCAGTACTTC,CASSSGGTQYF,TRBV5-1,-,-,TRBJ2-5
TGTGCCAGCAGCCAAGGGCTGCATAACACCGGGGAGCTGTTTTTT,CASSQGLHNTGELFF,TRBV3-1/TRBV3-2,-,-,TRBJ2-2
TGTGCCAGCAGTGTAACAGTTCCCATGAACACTGAAGCTTTCTTT,CASSVTVPMNTEAFF,TRBV2,-,-,TRBJ1-1
TGTGCCAGCAGTGCCCGGACTAGCGGGAGGGAGCGAGGCACGCAGTATTTT,CASSARTSGRERGTQYF,TRBV27,TRBD2,-,TRBJ2-3
TGCAGTGCTAGTGGGAGGGATCGGTCCTATAATTCACCCCTCCACTTT,CSASGRDRSYNSPLHF,TRBV20-1,-,-,TRBJ1-6
TGTGCCACCAGTGATCGTAATAGCGGGATTGGAGATACGCAGTATTTT,CATSDRNSGIGDTQYF,TRBV24-1,TRBD2,-,TRBJ2-3
TGCGCCAGCAGCTTGGATATGGGCTGGGACGAGCAGTACTTC,CASSLDMGWDEQYF,TRBV5-1,-,-,TRBJ2-7
TGTGCCAGCAGCGGAACAGGGGGCGGAGAGACCCAGTACTTC,CASSGTGGGETQYF,TRBV7-2,TRBD1,-,TRBJ2-5
TGTGCCAGCAGCCAACAGGTGGGGCAGAACACTGAAGCTTTCTTT,CASSQQVGQNTEAFF,TRBV14,-,-,TRBJ1-1
TGTGCCAGCAGTTTACAAGGGGCCCGGCTCACCTTC,CASSLQGARLTF,TRBV12-3/TRBV12-4,-,few,TRBJ1-2
TGCGCCAGCAGCTTGGGACTAGCGGGGGGCCGGAGCGGTGAGCAGTTCTTC,CASSLGLAGGRSGEQFF,TRBV5-1,TRBD2,-,TRBJ2-1
TGTGCCAGCAGGCCAAACCCCGGACAGGGGACCTACGAGCAGTACTTC,CASRPNPGQGTYEQYF,TRBV2,TRBD1,-,TRBJ2-7
TGTGCCAGCAGCCTGAGACAGGGGGCGAACTATGGCTACACCTTC,CASSLRQGANYGYTF,TRBV7-2,TRBD1,-,TRBJ1-2
TGTGCCAGCAGCTTAGCGCCTGGGACACTCCACGAGCAGTACTTC,CASSLAPGTLHEQYF,TRBV7-8,-,-,TRBJ2-7
TGTGCCAGCAGCAAAGTCTATAACTATGGCTACACCTTC,CASSKVYNYGYTF,TRBV14,-,-,TRBJ1-2
TGTGCCACCAGCAGAGTCGACAGCCAGAATGAAAAACTGTTTTTT,CATSRVDSQNEKLFF,TRBV15,-,-,TRBJ1-4
TGTGCCAGCAGTGAGGGTGGACAGGGCTACTCTGGAAACACCATATATTTT,CASSEGGQGYSGNTIYF,TRBV28,TRBD1,-,TRBJ1-3
TGTGCCAGCAGCCCCCAGGACAGGGCCGGCTACACCTTC,CASSPQDRAGYTF,TRBV14,TRBD1,-,TRBJ1-2
TGTGCCAGCGGCTTGGGGAATAGCGGGGGGGCTGAGACCCAGTACTTC,CASGLGNSGGAETQYF,TRBV5-4,TRBD2,-,TRBJ2-5
TGTGCCTGGATGACTGGATCGGGTGAAAAACTGTTTTTT,CAWMTGSGEKLFF,TRBV30,-,few,TRBJ1-4
TGTGCCAGAAGCCATCCTATAATCCCCGACACGAACACCGGGGAGCTGTTTTTT,CARSHPIIPDTNTGELFF,TRBV5-3,-,-,TRBJ2-2
TGTGCCAGCAGCCTAGCGGTTTCCTACAATGAGCAGTTCTTC,CASSLAVSYNEQFF,TRBV6-5,TRBD2,-,TRBJ2-1
TGTGCCAGCAGCTCAGGTAGCGGGGGAGGAGGGGCCAACGTCCTGACTTTC,CASSSGSGGGGANVLTF,TRBV6-2/TRBV6-3,TRBD2,-,TRBJ2-6
TGTGCCAGCAGTTTATTCGGGACAGGGCCCTACGAGCAGTACTTC,CASSLFGTGPYEQYF,TRBV27,TRBD1,-,TRBJ2-7
TGTGCCAGCAGAGGTCGGGAGCTACCGCAAGAGACCCAGTACTTC,CASRGRELPQETQYF,TRBV6-5,-,once,TRBJ2-5
TGTGCCAGCAGATTCGGACTAGCGGGAACAGAGACCCAGTACTTC,CASRFGLAGTETQYF,TRBV6-6,TRBD2,-,TRBJ2-5
TGTGCCAGCAGTTCTCGACAGGGGGCCTATGGCTACACCTTC,CASSSRQGAYGYTF,TRBV27,TRBD1,-,TRBJ1-2
TGTGCCAGTAGTGCCTACTCAGGGGCTGGAAACACCATATATTTT,CASSAYSGAGNTIYF,TRBV19,-,-,TRBJ1-3
TGTGCCAGCAGTTACTCAAGCGGGTCGGTTGGTGAGCAGTTCTTC,CASSYSSGSVGEQFF,TRBV27,-,few,TRBJ2-1
TGTGCCAGCTCACCCGGCCCTGGAGAAACAGATACGCAGTATTTT,CASSPGPGETDTQYF,TRBV18,-,-,TRBJ2-3
TGTGCCAGCAGTGGGGACACGAACACCGGGGAGCTGTTTTTT,CASSGDTNTGELFF,TRBV7-9,-,-,TRBJ2-2
TGTGCCAGCAGCCGGACACAGGGTTCTGGAAACACCATATATTTT,CASSRTQGSGNTIYF,TRBV3-1/TRBV3-2,-,few,TRBJ1-3
TGTGCCACCACCCGACAGGCGTTCTCCTACGAGCAGTACTTC,CATTRQAFSYEQYF,TRBV24-1,-,-,TRBJ2-7
TGTGCCAGCAGTTACTCCGGCAGGGTGAGAGGTGGCTACACCTTC,CASSYSGRVRGGYTF,TRBV6-7,-,-,TRBJ1-2
TGTGCCAGCAGCCTGGGGGGGGCTGGGACTGAAGCTTTCTTT,CASSLGGAGTEAFF,TRBV7-2,-,-,TRBJ1-1
TGTGCCAGCACCCCAGGGATTCCCTCTGGAAACACCATATATTTT,CASTPGIPSGNTIYF,TRBV11-3,-,once,TRBJ1-3
TGTGCCAGCAGCTTAGCGGGGCAGCGGGGGGATGAGCAGTTCTTC,CASSLAGQRGDEQFF,TRBV7-2,TRBD2,-,TRBJ2-1
TGCAGCGTTGAATTGAGCGCAGATACGCAGTATTTT,CSVELSADTQYF,TRBV29-1,-,once,TRBJ2-3
TGTGCCAGTAGTAGAGGGACAGTAGCTAACTATGGCTACACCTTC,CASSRGTVANYGYTF,TRBV19,TRBD1,-,TRBJ1-2
TGTGCCATCAGTGAGGGGGCAAATATCCCGGCAGATACGCAGTATTTT,CAISEGANIPADTQYF,TRBV10-3,-,-,TRBJ2-3
TGTGCCAGAAGCCACCCGTCGTTCCGGGGGGAGAACTATGGCTACACCTTC,CARSHPSFRGENYGYTF,TRBV5-3,-,-,TRBJ1-2
TGTGCCAGCTCCCGAACAGGGGACGAGCAGTACTTC,CASSRTGDEQYF,TRBV18,TRBD1,-,TRBJ2-7
TGTGCCAGCAGCCTCCAGGCGGGCAGGAACACCATATATTTT,CASSLQAGRNTIYF,TRBV21-1,-,once,TRBJ1-3
TGCGCCAGCAGCTTGGGTCGAACGGGGGCGGGAGTCACCTACAATGAGCAGTTCTTC,CASSLGRTGAGVTYNEQFF,TRBV5-1,-,-,TRBJ2-1
TGTGCCAGCAGTCCCAATCGGAGAACAGGGAACAATCAGCCCCAGCATTTT,CASSPNRRTGNNQPQHF,TRBV28,-,once,TRBJ1-5
TGTGCTAGTGGTTCTCCGGGATCTAATGAAAAACTGTTTTTT,CASGSPGSNEKLFF,TRBV12-5,-,-,TRBJ1-4
TGTGCCAGCAGTGAAGATGGGAGGCTCACTGAAGCTTTCTTT,CASSEDGRLTEAFF,TRBV2,-,-,TRBJ1-1
TGTGCCAGCAGCTCATCGACAGGAGAGACTAACTATGGCTACACCTTC,CASSSSTGETNYGYTF,TRBV7-2,-,-,TRBJ1-2
TGTGCCAGCAGGAGTAGCGGGGGGGCCGATGGGGCCAACGTCCTGACTTTC,CASRSSGGADGANVLTF,TRBV28,TRBD2,-,TRBJ2-6
TGCGCCAGCAGCTCCGGTCTAGCGGGAGGGCCCTCGGTTTACGAGCAGTACTTC,CASSSGLAGGPSVYEQYF,TRBV5-1,TRBD2,-,TRBJ2-7